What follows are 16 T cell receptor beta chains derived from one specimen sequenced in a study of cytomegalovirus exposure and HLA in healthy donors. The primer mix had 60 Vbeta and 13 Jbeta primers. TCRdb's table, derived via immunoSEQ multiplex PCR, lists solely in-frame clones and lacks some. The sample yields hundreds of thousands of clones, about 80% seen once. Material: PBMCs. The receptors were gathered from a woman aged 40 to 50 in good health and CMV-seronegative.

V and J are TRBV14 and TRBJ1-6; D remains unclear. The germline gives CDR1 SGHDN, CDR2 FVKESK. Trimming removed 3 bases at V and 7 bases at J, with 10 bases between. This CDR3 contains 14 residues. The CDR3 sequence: CASSHYSLNSPLHF. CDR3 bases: TGTGCCAGCAGCCACTACAGCCTGAATTCACCCCTCCACTTT.

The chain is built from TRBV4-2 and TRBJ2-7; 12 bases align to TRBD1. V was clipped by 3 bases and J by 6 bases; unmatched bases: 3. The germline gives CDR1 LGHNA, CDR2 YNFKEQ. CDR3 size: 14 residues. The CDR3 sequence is CASSQGQGAIEQYF. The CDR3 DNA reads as TGTGCCAGCAGCCAGGGACAGGGGGCGATCGAGCAGTACTTC.

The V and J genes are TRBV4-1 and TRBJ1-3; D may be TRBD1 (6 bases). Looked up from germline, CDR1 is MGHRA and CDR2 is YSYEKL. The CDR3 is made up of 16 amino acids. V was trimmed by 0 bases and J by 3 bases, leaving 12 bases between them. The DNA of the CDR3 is TGCGCCAGCAGCCAAGAGGCAGGGGCTGTTGGAAACACCATATATTTT. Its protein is CASSQEAGAVGNTIYF.

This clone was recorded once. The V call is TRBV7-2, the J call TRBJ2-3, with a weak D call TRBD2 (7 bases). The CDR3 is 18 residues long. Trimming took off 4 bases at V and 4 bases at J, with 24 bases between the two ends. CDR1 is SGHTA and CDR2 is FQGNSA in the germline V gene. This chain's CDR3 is CASSSQSLGGGQSDTQYF. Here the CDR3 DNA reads TGTGCCAGCAGCTCCCAGTCCTTAGGGGGGGGCCAATCAGATACGCAGTATTTT.

CDR3 DNA: TGTGCCAGCAGTACCCGGAGTAGCAATCAGCCCCAGCATTTT. Amino acids: CASSTRSSNQPQHF. The chain carries TRBV28 and TRBJ1-5; D unclear. Germline lookup yields CDR1 MDHEN and CDR2 SYDVKM. V was clipped by 5 bases and J by 0 bases, with 8 bases between them. The CDR3 loop spans 14 amino acids.

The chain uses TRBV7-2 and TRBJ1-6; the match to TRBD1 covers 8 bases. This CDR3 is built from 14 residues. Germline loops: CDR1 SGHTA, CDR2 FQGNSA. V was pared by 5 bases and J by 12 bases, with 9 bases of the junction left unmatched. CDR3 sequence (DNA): TGTGCCAGCAGCCAACAGGGGGGAATCATACCCCTCCACTTT. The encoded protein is CASSQQGGIIPLHF.

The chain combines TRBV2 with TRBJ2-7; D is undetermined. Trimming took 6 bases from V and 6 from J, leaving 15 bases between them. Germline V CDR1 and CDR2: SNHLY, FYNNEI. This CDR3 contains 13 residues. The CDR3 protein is CASSNPAYGEQYF. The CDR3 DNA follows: TGTGCCAGCAGCAATCCTGCTTACGGCGAGCAGTACTTC.

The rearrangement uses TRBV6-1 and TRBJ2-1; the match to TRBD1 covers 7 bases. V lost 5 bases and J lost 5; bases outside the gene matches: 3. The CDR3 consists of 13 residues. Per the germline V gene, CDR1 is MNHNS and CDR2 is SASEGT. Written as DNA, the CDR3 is TGTGCCAGCAGTATCACAGGGGACAATGAGCAGTTCTTC. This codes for CASSITGDNEQFF.

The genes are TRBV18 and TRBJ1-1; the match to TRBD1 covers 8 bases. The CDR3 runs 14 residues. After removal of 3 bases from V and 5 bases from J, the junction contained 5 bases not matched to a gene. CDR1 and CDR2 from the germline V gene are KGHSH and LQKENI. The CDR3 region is CASSPMDRATEAFF. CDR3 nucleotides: TGTGCCAGCTCACCGATGGACAGGGCTACTGAAGCTTTCTTT.

CDR3 region: CASSSTGTGSSPLHF. CDR3 sequence (DNA): TGTGCCAGCAGCTCTACCGGGACAGGGAGTTCACCCCTCCACTTT. V and J are TRBV7-8 and TRBJ1-6; 9 nucleotides agree with TRBD1. CDR3 length: 15 residues. The germline CDR1 and CDR2 sequences are SGHVS and FQNEAQ. With 4 bases clipped from V and 9 bases from J, the junction kept 7 bases outside the gene matches.

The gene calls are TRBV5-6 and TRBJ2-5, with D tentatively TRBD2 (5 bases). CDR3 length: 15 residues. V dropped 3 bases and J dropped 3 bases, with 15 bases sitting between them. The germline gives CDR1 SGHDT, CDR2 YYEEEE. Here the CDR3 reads CASSWVLAPEETQYF. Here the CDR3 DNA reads TGTGCCAGCAGCTGGGTCCTAGCTCCGGAAGAGACCCAGTACTTC. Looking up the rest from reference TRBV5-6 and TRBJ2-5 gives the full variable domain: DAGVTQSPTHLIKTRGQQVTLRCSPKSGHDTVSWYQQALGQGPQFIFQYYEEEERQRGNFPDRFSGHQFPNYSSELNVNALLLGDSALYLCASSWVLAPEETQYFGPGTRLLVL.

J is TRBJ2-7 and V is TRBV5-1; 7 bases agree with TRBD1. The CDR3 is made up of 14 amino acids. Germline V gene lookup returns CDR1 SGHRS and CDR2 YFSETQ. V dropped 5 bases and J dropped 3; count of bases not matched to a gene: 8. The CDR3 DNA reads TGCGCCAGCAGTCAACAGGGGATATTCTACGAGCAGTACTTC. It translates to CASSQQGIFYEQYF.

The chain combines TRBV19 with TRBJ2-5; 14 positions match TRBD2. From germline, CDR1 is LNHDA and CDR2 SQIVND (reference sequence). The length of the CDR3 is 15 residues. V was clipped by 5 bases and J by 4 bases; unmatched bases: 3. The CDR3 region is CASSLTSGGAETQYF. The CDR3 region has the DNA TGTGCCAGTAGTCTGACTAGCGGGGGGGCAGAGACCCAGTACTTC.

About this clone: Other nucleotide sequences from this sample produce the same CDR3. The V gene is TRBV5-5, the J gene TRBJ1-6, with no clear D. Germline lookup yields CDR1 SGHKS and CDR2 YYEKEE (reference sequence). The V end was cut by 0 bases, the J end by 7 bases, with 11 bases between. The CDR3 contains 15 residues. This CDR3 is CASSLVSRSNSPLHF. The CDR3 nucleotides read TGTGCCAGCAGCTTGGTGTCACGGTCCAATTCACCCCTCCACTTT. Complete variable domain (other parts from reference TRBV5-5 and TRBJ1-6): DAGVTQSPTHLIKTRGQQVTLRCSPISGHKSVSWYQQVLGQGPQFIFQYYEKEERGRGNFPDRFSARQFPNYSSELNVNALLLGDSALYLCASSLVSRSNSPLHFGNGTRLTVT.

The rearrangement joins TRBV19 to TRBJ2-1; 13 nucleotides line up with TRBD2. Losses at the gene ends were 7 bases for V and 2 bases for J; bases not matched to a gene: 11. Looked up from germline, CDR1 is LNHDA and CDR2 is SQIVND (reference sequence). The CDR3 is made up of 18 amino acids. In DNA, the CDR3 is TGTGCCAGTACCTTACTGGGGACTAGCGGGGTAACCTACAATGAGCAGTTCTTC. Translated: CASTLLGTSGVTYNEQFF.

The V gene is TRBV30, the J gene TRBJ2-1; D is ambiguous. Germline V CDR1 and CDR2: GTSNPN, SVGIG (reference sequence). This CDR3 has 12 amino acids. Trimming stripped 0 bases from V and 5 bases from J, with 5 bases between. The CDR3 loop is CAWSVSDNEQFF. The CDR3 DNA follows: TGTGCCTGGAGTGTCAGCGACAATGAGCAGTTCTTC.